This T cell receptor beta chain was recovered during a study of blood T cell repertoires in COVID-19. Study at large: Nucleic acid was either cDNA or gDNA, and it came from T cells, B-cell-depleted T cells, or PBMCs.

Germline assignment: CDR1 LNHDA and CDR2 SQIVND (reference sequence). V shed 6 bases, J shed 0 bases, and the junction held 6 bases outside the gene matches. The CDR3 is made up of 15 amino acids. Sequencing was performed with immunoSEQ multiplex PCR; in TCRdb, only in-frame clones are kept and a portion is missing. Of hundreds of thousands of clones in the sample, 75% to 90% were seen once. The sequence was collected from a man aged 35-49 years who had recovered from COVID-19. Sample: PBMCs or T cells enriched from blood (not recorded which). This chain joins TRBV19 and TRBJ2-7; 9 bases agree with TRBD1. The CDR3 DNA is TGTGCCAGTAGGGGACAGGGACAGAGCTCCTACGAGCAGTACTTC. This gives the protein CASRGQGQSSYEQYF.